Listed below are T cell receptor beta chains from one sample, sequenced in a study of shared clonotypes between healthy human individuals. The data were produced by immunoSEQ multiplex PCR, yet TCRdb's version contains in-frame clones alone and is incomplete. This table holds under 1,900,000 clones, just under 99% found once. The sequencing input was naive CD4+ T cells sorted from blood. The receptors come from a man under 40 in good health. Both conserved end residues are part of each CDR3. Each record gives: clone size, D gene, J gene, V gene, CDR3 DNA, CDR3 protein. The D gene is left open where the match is weak. Part of the rows lack a size; the others show once, few, many or a class for expanded clones.

abundance: NA
d_gene: NA
j_gene: TRBJ2-5
v_gene: TRBV27
CDR3nt: TGTGCCAGCAGTTCTACAGGGTCCGGGACCCAGTACTTC
CDR3aa: CASSSTGSGTQYF

abundance: NA
d_gene: NA
j_gene: TRBJ2-7
v_gene: TRBV5-1
CDR3nt: TGCGCCAGCAGCTTGGCGACACTCTACGAGCAGTACTTC
CDR3aa: CASSLATLYEQYF

abundance: NA
d_gene: NA
j_gene: TRBJ2-1
v_gene: TRBV28
CDR3nt: TGTGCCAGCAGCCCCGCCTACGGTATCTCCTACAATGAGCAGTTCTTC
CDR3aa: CASSPAYGISYNEQFF

abundance: NA
d_gene: NA
j_gene: TRBJ2-7
v_gene: TRBV6-1
CDR3nt: TGTGCCAGCACCCCCTCTGGACGGGTCTACGAGCAGTACTTC
CDR3aa: CASTPSGRVYEQYF

abundance: NA
d_gene: TRBD2
j_gene: TRBJ2-1
v_gene: TRBV5-1
CDR3nt: TGCGCCAGCAGCACAGGCGGGGGCTCCTACAATGAGCAGTTCTTC
CDR3aa: CASSTGGGSYNEQFF

abundance: NA
d_gene: TRBD1
j_gene: TRBJ2-1
v_gene: TRBV5-1
CDR3nt: TGCGCCAGCAGCTCGAATAGGGACAGAGAGCAGTTCTTC
CDR3aa: CASSSNRDREQFF

abundance: NA
d_gene: NA
j_gene: TRBJ2-7
v_gene: TRBV20-1
CDR3nt: TGCAGTGCTAGCGAGTACGAGCAGTACTTC
CDR3aa: CSASEYEQYF

abundance: once
d_gene: NA
j_gene: TRBJ2-5
v_gene: TRBV15
CDR3nt: TGTGCCACCAGCAGCCCAGGACAATCCCAAGAGACCCAGTACTTC
CDR3aa: CATSSPGQSQETQYF

abundance: NA
d_gene: TRBD2
j_gene: TRBJ2-3
v_gene: TRBV4-1
CDR3nt: TGCGCCAGCAGCCAAGATTGGACTAGCGGGAGTGGTACAGATACGCAGTATTTT
CDR3aa: CASSQDWTSGSGTDTQYF

abundance: NA
d_gene: NA
j_gene: TRBJ2-1
v_gene: TRBV29-1
CDR3nt: TGCAGCGTTGAAGTGGACCGATACAATGAGCAGTTCTTC
CDR3aa: CSVEVDRYNEQFF

abundance: NA
d_gene: TRBD1
j_gene: TRBJ2-7
v_gene: TRBV5-6
CDR3nt: TGTGCCAGCAGCTTGGGGTTAAGGGGACAGGGGTCGGGAGAGCAGTACTTC
CDR3aa: CASSLGLRGQGSGEQYF

abundance: NA
d_gene: TRBD2
j_gene: TRBJ2-7
v_gene: TRBV10-1
CDR3nt: TGCGCCAGCAGTGGATCCGGGACTAGCGGCTCCTACGAGCAGTACTTC
CDR3aa: CASSGSGTSGSYEQYF

abundance: NA
d_gene: NA
j_gene: TRBJ1-2
v_gene: TRBV7-9
CDR3nt: TGTGCCAGCAGCCGGAACGTGCCCGCACAGATCTATGGCTACACCTTC
CDR3aa: CASSRNVPAQIYGYTF

abundance: NA
d_gene: NA
j_gene: TRBJ2-3
v_gene: TRBV19
CDR3nt: TGTGCCAGTAGTCAACCGGGACGTAATACGCAGTATTTT
CDR3aa: CASSQPGRNTQYF

abundance: NA
d_gene: NA
j_gene: TRBJ1-3
v_gene: TRBV7-2
CDR3nt: TGTGCCAGCAGCTTGGCCAATAGGACTAATAGACACACCATATATTTT
CDR3aa: CASSLANRTNRHTIYF

abundance: NA
d_gene: NA
j_gene: TRBJ1-3
v_gene: TRBV18
CDR3nt: TGTGCCAGCTCACCACCAAAGATGGCCGCTGGAAACACCATATATTTT
CDR3aa: CASSPPKMAAGNTIYF

abundance: NA
d_gene: TRBD2
j_gene: TRBJ2-5
v_gene: TRBV11-2
CDR3nt: TGTGCCAGCAGCCCTTACTTGGGACTAGCGGGTGAAGAGACCCAGTACTTC
CDR3aa: CASSPYLGLAGEETQYF

abundance: NA
d_gene: NA
j_gene: TRBJ2-7
v_gene: TRBV9
CDR3nt: TGTGCCAGCAGCGTAGAGCCCCCCTACGAGCAGTACTTC
CDR3aa: CASSVEPPYEQYF

abundance: NA
d_gene: NA
j_gene: TRBJ2-3
v_gene: TRBV4-3
CDR3nt: TGCGCCAGCAGCCAGGTCAGGGGCCCAACTAGATACACAGATACGCAGTATTTT
CDR3aa: CASSQVRGPTRYTDTQYF

abundance: NA
d_gene: TRBD2
j_gene: TRBJ2-1
v_gene: TRBV10-2
CDR3nt: TGCGCCAGCAAGCTAGCGGGAGGGGTCTATGAGCAGTTCTTC
CDR3aa: CASKLAGGVYEQFF

abundance: NA
d_gene: TRBD1
j_gene: TRBJ2-5
v_gene: TRBV10-1
CDR3nt: TGCGCCAGCAGTGATAATCGGGTAACAGGGGGCGCGCAGACCCAGTACTTC
CDR3aa: CASSDNRVTGGAQTQYF

abundance: once
d_gene: TRBD1
j_gene: TRBJ2-2
v_gene: TRBV25-1
CDR3nt: TGTGCCAGCAGGGCTCCCGGGACAGGGGGCACCGGGGAGCTGTTTTTT
CDR3aa: CASRAPGTGGTGELFF

abundance: NA
d_gene: TRBD1
j_gene: TRBJ2-1
v_gene: TRBV5-5
CDR3nt: TGTGCCAGCAGCCCCCCGACAGGGGACTACAATGAGCAGTTCTTC
CDR3aa: CASSPPTGDYNEQFF

abundance: NA
d_gene: NA
j_gene: TRBJ1-4
v_gene: TRBV10-3
CDR3nt: TGTGCCATCAGTCGGGACCCTAATGAAAAACTGTTTTTT
CDR3aa: CAISRDPNEKLFF

abundance: NA
d_gene: NA
j_gene: TRBJ2-1
v_gene: TRBV18
CDR3nt: TGTGCCAGCTCACCCGGGACAACACTTAACAATGAGCAGTTCTTC
CDR3aa: CASSPGTTLNNEQFF

abundance: NA
d_gene: NA
j_gene: TRBJ1-1
v_gene: TRBV19
CDR3nt: TGTGCCAGTATGGAAACAGGGAGGTCTGAAGCTTTCTTT
CDR3aa: CASMETGRSEAFF

abundance: once
d_gene: TRBD2
j_gene: TRBJ2-3
v_gene: TRBV27
CDR3nt: TGTGCTACTGGCGTGGGGGGGAGCACAGATACGCAGTATTTT
CDR3aa: CATGVGGSTDTQYF

abundance: NA
d_gene: TRBD2
j_gene: TRBJ2-2
v_gene: TRBV6-4
CDR3nt: TGTGCCAGCACCGAAAGTGCCGGGAGGGCCAACGGGGAGCTGTTTTTT
CDR3aa: CASTESAGRANGELFF

abundance: NA
d_gene: NA
j_gene: TRBJ1-1
v_gene: TRBV28
CDR3nt: TGTGCCAGCAGTTTCCACCGTCTGCCGAACACTGAAGCTTTCTTT
CDR3aa: CASSFHRLPNTEAFF

abundance: NA
d_gene: NA
j_gene: TRBJ2-7
v_gene: TRBV18
CDR3nt: TGTGCCAGCTCACCACCCTCCAGCTACGAGCAGTACTTC
CDR3aa: CASSPPSSYEQYF

abundance: NA
d_gene: NA
j_gene: TRBJ2-7
v_gene: TRBV7-2
CDR3nt: TGTGCCAGCAGGCTGGACGTCACACCTGGCGAGCAGTACTTC
CDR3aa: CASRLDVTPGEQYF

abundance: NA
d_gene: NA
j_gene: TRBJ2-7
v_gene: TRBV25-1
CDR3nt: TGTGCCAGTACTCCCCAGGGGTTCTCCTACGAGCAGTACTTC
CDR3aa: CASTPQGFSYEQYF

abundance: NA
d_gene: NA
j_gene: TRBJ2-1
v_gene: TRBV6-5
CDR3nt: TGTGCCAGCAGTACCCGACCGGGGGGCCACAATGAGCAGTTCTTC
CDR3aa: CASSTRPGGHNEQFF

abundance: once
d_gene: NA
j_gene: TRBJ2-7
v_gene: TRBV5-5
CDR3nt: TGTGCCAGCAGCTTGGCCTGGGGGAACTCCTACGAGCAGTACTTC
CDR3aa: CASSLAWGNSYEQYF

abundance: NA
d_gene: NA
j_gene: TRBJ2-1
v_gene: TRBV30
CDR3nt: TGTGCCTGGGAGGGATATGGGGGGGCCCGCAATGAGCAGTTCTTC
CDR3aa: CAWEGYGGARNEQFF

abundance: NA
d_gene: NA
j_gene: TRBJ2-7
v_gene: TRBV5-5
CDR3nt: TGTGCCAGCAGCTTGAGCGGAACAACCTACGAGCAGTACTTC
CDR3aa: CASSLSGTTYEQYF

abundance: NA
d_gene: NA
j_gene: TRBJ2-5
v_gene: TRBV7-2
CDR3nt: TGTGCCAGCAGCAACTCCCAAGAGACCCAGTACTTC
CDR3aa: CASSNSQETQYF

abundance: NA
d_gene: TRBD2
j_gene: TRBJ2-1
v_gene: TRBV5-1
CDR3nt: TGCGCCAGCAGCCAAACCGGGACTAGTAACAATGAGCAGTTCTTC
CDR3aa: CASSQTGTSNNEQFF

abundance: NA
d_gene: TRBD1
j_gene: TRBJ2-1
v_gene: TRBV2
CDR3nt: TGTGCCAGCAGTCCCCCGGGACAGTACTACAATGAGCAGTTCTTC
CDR3aa: CASSPPGQYYNEQFF

abundance: NA
d_gene: NA
j_gene: TRBJ2-5
v_gene: TRBV5-8
CDR3nt: TGTGCCGACGCCACCGCGGGCTACCAAGAGACCCAGTACTTC
CDR3aa: CADATAGYQETQYF

abundance: NA
d_gene: TRBD2
j_gene: TRBJ2-1
v_gene: TRBV7-7
CDR3nt: TGTGCCAGCAGCTTACTGGGGGGGAATGAGCAGTTCTTC
CDR3aa: CASSLLGGNEQFF

abundance: NA
d_gene: TRBD2
j_gene: TRBJ2-1
v_gene: TRBV28
CDR3nt: TGTGCCAGCAGTTTTATTCCGGCGGGGCAGCTAGCGGGAGAATGGGAGGAGCAGTTCTTC
CDR3aa: CASSFIPAGQLAGEWEEQFF

abundance: NA
d_gene: NA
j_gene: TRBJ2-7
v_gene: TRBV28
CDR3nt: TGTGCCAGCAGTCTTCCAGGGGATAAGCAGTACTTC
CDR3aa: CASSLPGDKQYF

abundance: once
d_gene: NA
j_gene: TRBJ1-5
v_gene: TRBV18
CDR3nt: TGTGCCAGCTCACCACAGGTGGGGGGCAATCAGCCCCAGCATTTT
CDR3aa: CASSPQVGGNQPQHF

abundance: NA
d_gene: TRBD1
j_gene: TRBJ1-1
v_gene: TRBV5-1
CDR3nt: TGCGCCAGCAGCTTAAACACAGGGGAATTCGCTGAAGCTTTCTTT
CDR3aa: CASSLNTGEFAEAFF

abundance: NA
d_gene: NA
j_gene: TRBJ1-1
v_gene: TRBV10-3
CDR3nt: TGTGCCATCAGTGAGGGGGCAGGGTGGAACACTGAAGCTTTCTTT
CDR3aa: CAISEGAGWNTEAFF

abundance: NA
d_gene: TRBD1
j_gene: TRBJ1-2
v_gene: TRBV28
CDR3nt: TGTGCCAGTACGGGACAGTGGGATGGCTACACCTTC
CDR3aa: CASTGQWDGYTF

abundance: NA
d_gene: NA
j_gene: TRBJ1-3
v_gene: TRBV9
CDR3nt: TGTGCCAGCAGCGTAATGAGCTCTGGAAACACCATATATTTT
CDR3aa: CASSVMSSGNTIYF

abundance: NA
d_gene: NA
j_gene: TRBJ1-5
v_gene: TRBV11-2
CDR3nt: TGTGCCAGCAGGGCGCAGGGACCCCGAAGCTTTAGCAATCAGCCCCAGCATTTT
CDR3aa: CASRAQGPRSFSNQPQHF

abundance: NA
d_gene: TRBD1
j_gene: TRBJ2-3
v_gene: TRBV5-5
CDR3nt: TGTGCCAGCAGCCTATGGGGGACAGGTCCCACAGATACGCAGTATTTT
CDR3aa: CASSLWGTGPTDTQYF

abundance: NA
d_gene: NA
j_gene: TRBJ2-1
v_gene: TRBV6-7
CDR3nt: TGTGCCAGCAGGCTAGCCTCCGGTTTCGATGAGCAGTTCTTC
CDR3aa: CASRLASGFDEQFF

abundance: NA
d_gene: TRBD1
j_gene: TRBJ1-5
v_gene: TRBV28
CDR3nt: TGTGCCAGCAGGACAGGGGGGCATCAGCCCCAGCATTTT
CDR3aa: CASRTGGHQPQHF

abundance: NA
d_gene: TRBD1
j_gene: TRBJ1-4
v_gene: TRBV2
CDR3nt: TGTGCCAGCACGGGACAGGGTAATGAAAAACTGTTTTTT
CDR3aa: CASTGQGNEKLFF

abundance: NA
d_gene: TRBD2
j_gene: TRBJ2-1
v_gene: TRBV27
CDR3nt: TGTGCCAGCAAGGAGCGGGAGTTCTACAATGAGCAGTTCTTC
CDR3aa: CASKEREFYNEQFF

abundance: NA
d_gene: NA
j_gene: TRBJ1-1
v_gene: TRBV2
CDR3nt: TGTGCCAGCAGTGAACCCCAGGGCCAAGCTTTCTTT
CDR3aa: CASSEPQGQAFF

abundance: NA
d_gene: TRBD2
j_gene: TRBJ2-7
v_gene: TRBV30
CDR3nt: TGTGCCTTACGGGGAGGGCTAACAACCTACGAGCAGTACTTC
CDR3aa: CALRGGLTTYEQYF

abundance: NA
d_gene: TRBD2
j_gene: TRBJ2-7
v_gene: TRBV15
CDR3nt: TGTGCCACCAGCAGACTTTTGGCTCCGGGACTAGTTGGCGAGCAGTACTTC
CDR3aa: CATSRLLAPGLVGEQYF

abundance: NA
d_gene: TRBD2
j_gene: TRBJ2-5
v_gene: TRBV2
CDR3nt: TGTGCCAGCAACCCCCGGGCGGGAGGCGAGACCCAGTACTTC
CDR3aa: CASNPRAGGETQYF

abundance: NA
d_gene: TRBD2
j_gene: TRBJ2-1
v_gene: TRBV9
CDR3nt: TGTGCCAGCAGCCCAAGACTAGCGGGAGGGCTTCCCTACAATGAGCAGTTCTTC
CDR3aa: CASSPRLAGGLPYNEQFF